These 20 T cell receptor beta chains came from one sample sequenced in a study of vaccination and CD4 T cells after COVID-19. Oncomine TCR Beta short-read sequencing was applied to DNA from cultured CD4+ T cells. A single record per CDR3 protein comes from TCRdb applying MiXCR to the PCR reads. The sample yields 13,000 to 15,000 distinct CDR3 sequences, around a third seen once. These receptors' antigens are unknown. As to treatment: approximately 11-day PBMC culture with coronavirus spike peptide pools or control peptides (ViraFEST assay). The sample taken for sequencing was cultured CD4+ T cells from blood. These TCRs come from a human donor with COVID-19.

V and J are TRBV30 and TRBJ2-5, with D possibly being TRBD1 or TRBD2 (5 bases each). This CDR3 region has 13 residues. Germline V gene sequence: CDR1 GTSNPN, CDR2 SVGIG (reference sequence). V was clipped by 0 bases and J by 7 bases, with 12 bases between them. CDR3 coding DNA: TGTGCCTGGAGTGTGCAGGGCGCGGGGACCCAGTACTTC. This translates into CAWSVQGAGTQYF.

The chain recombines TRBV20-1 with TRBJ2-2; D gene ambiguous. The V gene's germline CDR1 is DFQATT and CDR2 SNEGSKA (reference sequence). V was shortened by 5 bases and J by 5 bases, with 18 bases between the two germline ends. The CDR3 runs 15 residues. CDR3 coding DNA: TGCAGTGCTGAGGATGAGATCAGCTCTACCGGGGAGCTGTTTTTT. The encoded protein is CSAEDEISSTGELFF.

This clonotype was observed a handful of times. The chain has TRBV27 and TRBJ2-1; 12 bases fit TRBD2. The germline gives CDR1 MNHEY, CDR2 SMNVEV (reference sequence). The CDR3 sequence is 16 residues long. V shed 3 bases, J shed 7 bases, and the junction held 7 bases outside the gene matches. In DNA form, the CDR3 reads TGTGCCAGCAGTTTTTCTAGCGGGGGGGCCGGAAATGAGCAGTTCTTC. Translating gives CASSFSSGGAGNEQFF.

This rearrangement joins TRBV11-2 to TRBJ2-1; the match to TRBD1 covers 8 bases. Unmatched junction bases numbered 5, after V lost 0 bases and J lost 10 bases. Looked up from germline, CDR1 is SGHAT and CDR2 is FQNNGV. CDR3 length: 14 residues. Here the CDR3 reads CASSLDPRTGEQFF. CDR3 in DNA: TGTGCCAGCAGCTTAGATCCGAGGACAGGGGAGCAGTTCTTC.

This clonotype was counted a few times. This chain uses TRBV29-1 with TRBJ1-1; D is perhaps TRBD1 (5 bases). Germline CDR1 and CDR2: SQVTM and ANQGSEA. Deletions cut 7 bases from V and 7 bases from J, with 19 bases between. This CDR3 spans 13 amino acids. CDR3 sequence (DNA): TGCAGCGGAGCGAGGGGCAGGGTCGGTGAAGCTTTCTTT. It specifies CSGARGRVGEAFF.

The CDR3 sequence: CSVLGGNQETQYF. Written as DNA, the CDR3 is TGCAGCGTTCTCGGGGGGAACCAAGAGACCCAGTACTTC. The V and J genes are TRBV29-1 and TRBJ2-5, with 7 bases aligning to TRBD2. The length of the CDR3 is 13 residues. Germline CDR1 is SQVTM and CDR2 is ANQGSEA. The junction had 3 bases not matched to a gene; V was cut back by 5 bases and J by 0 bases.

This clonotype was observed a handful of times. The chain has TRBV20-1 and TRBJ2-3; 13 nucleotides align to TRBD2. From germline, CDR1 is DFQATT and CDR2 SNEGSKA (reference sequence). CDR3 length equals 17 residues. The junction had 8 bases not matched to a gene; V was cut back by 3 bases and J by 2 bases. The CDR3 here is CSASGGTSGDPTDTQYF. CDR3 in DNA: TGCAGTGCTAGCGGAGGGACTAGCGGGGACCCCACAGATACGCAGTATTTT.

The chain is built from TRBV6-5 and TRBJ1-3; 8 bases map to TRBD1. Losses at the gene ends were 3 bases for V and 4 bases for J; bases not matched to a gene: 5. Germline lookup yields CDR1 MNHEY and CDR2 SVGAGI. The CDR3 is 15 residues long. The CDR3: CASSYDTGGGNTIYF. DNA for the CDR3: TGTGCCAGCAGTTATGATACAGGGGGAGGAAACACCATATATTTT.

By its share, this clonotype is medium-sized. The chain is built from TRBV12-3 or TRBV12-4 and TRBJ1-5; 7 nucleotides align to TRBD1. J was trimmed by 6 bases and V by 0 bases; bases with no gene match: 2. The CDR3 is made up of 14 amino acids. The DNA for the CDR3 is TGTGCCAGCAGTTTAGCAGGGGGCGGTCAGCCCCAGCATTTT. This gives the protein CASSLAGGGQPQHF.

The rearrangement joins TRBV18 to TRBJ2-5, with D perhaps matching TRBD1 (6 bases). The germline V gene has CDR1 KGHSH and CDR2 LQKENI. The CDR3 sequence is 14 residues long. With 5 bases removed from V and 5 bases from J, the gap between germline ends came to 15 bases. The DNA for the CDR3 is TGTGCCAGCTCAACAGAAACAGGGACGGAGACCCAGTACTTC. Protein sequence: CASSTETGTETQYF.

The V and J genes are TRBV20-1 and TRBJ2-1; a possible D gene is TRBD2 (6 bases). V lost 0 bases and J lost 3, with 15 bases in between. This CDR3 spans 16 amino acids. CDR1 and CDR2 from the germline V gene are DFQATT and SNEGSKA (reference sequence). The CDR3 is CSARDSKRARYNEQFF. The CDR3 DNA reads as TGCAGTGCTAGAGATTCGAAGCGGGCACGCTACAATGAGCAGTTCTTC.

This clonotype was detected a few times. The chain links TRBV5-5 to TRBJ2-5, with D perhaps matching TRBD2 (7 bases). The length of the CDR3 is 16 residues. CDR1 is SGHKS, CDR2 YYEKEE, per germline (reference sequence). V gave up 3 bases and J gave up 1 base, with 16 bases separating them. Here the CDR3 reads CASSSIPGGPQETQYF. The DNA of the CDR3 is TGTGCCAGCAGCTCAATCCCCGGGGGGCCCCAAGAGACCCAGTACTTC.

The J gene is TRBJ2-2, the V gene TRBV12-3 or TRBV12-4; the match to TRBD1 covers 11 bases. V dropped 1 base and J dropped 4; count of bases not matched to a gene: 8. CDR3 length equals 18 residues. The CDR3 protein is CASSLDPRTGGFTGELFF. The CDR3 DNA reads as TGTGCCAGCAGTTTAGACCCAAGGACAGGGGGCTTCACCGGGGAGCTGTTTTTT.

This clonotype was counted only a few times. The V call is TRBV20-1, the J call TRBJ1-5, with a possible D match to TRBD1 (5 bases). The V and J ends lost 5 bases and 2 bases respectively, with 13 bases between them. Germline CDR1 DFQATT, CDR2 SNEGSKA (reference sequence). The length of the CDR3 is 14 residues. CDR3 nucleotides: TGCAGTGCTCCAGGGAATGGGGGCAATCAGCCCCAGCATTTT. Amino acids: CSAPGNGGNQPQHF.

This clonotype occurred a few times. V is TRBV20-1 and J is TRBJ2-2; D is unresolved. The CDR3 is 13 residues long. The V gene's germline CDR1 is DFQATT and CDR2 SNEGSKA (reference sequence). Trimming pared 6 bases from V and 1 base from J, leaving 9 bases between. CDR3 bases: TGCAGTGCAGTACAGCTGAACACCGGGGAGCTGTTTTTT. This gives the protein CSAVQLNTGELFF.

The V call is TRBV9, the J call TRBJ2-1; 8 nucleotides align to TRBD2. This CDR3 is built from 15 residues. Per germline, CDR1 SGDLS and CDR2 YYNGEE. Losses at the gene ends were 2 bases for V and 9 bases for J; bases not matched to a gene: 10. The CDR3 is CASSVDAGGASEQFF. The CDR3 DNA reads TGTGCCAGCAGCGTCGACGCCGGGGGGGCCTCTGAGCAGTTCTTC.

CDR3 in amino acids: CASSRDFTDTQYF. The CDR3, as DNA: TGTGCCAGCAGTCGGGACTTCACAGATACGCAGTATTTT. The chain carries TRBV6-4 and TRBJ2-3, with D perhaps matching TRBD2 (6 bases). The germline V and J ends were trimmed by 5 bases and 2 bases, with 8 bases remaining between them. Per the germline V gene, CDR1 is MRHNA and CDR2 is SNTAGT. The CDR3 spans 13 residues.

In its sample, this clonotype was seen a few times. The CDR3 sequence: CSARGQGSSYNEQFF. DNA of the CDR3: TGCAGTGCTAGAGGACAGGGGAGCTCCTACAATGAGCAGTTCTTC. The chain is built from TRBV20-1 and TRBJ2-1; 8 bases line up with TRBD1. V was clipped by 1 base and J by 0 bases; unmatched bases: 2. The CDR3 runs to 15 residues. The germline V gene has CDR1 DFQATT and CDR2 SNEGSKA (reference sequence).

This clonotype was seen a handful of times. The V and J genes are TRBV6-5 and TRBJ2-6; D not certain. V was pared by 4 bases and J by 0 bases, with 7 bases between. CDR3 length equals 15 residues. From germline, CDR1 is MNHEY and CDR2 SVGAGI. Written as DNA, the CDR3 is TGTGCCAGCAGTTCCGCAGGCTCTGGGGCCAACGTCCTGACTTTC. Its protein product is CASSSAGSGANVLTF.

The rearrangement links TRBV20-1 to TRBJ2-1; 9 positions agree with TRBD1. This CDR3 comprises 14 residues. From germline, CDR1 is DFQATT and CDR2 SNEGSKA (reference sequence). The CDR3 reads CRASQGADPNEQFF. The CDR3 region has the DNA TGCAGGGCATCACAGGGGGCCGATCCCAATGAGCAGTTCTTC.